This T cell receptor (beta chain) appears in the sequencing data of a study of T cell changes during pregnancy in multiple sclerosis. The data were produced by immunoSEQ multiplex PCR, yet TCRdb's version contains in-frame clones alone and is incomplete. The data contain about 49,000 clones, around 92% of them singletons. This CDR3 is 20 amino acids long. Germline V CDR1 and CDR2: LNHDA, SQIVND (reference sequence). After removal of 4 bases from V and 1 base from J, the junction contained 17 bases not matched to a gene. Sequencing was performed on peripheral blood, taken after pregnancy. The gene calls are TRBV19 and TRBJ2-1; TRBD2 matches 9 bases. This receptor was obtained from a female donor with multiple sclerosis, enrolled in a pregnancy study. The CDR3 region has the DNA TGTGCCAGTAGTACAATCCCGGGACTAGCAACTAGTAGGTCCTACAATGAGCAGTTCTTC. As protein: CASSTIPGLATSRSYNEQFF.